The 24 T cell receptor beta chains listed next were all sequenced from one sample in a study of T cells after yellow fever vaccination. TCRdb re-called the 5' RACE reads with MiXCR, one entry per CDR3 protein. The sample lists a few hundred thousand distinct CDR3 sequences, less than 4.5% occurring once. The sequenced sample was PBMCs, obtained on the day of the yellow fever booster vaccination. The receptor set was obtained from a man aged 18-30 years who received the YFV17D yellow fever vaccine.

This clonotype was seen more than once but under ten times. This chain links TRBV4-1 with TRBJ2-2; D remains unclear. The germline V gene has CDR1 MGHRA and CDR2 YSYEKL. The CDR3 is made up of 13 amino acids. V lost 1 base, J lost 10 bases, and 10 bases lay in between. Written as DNA, the CDR3 is TGCGCCAGCAGCCAAGTTCAGGTATTGGAGCTGTTTTTT. Its protein is CASSQVQVLELFF.

This clonotype was counted ten times or more. The chain recombines TRBV9 with TRBJ2-2; D ambiguous. The V gene's germline CDR1 is SGDLS and CDR2 YYNGEE. Trimming took 4 bases from V and 4 from J, leaving 14 bases between them. CDR3 length: 15 amino acids. DNA for the CDR3: TGTGCCAGCAGCCTAGAGCCCTCCCCCACCGGGGAGCTGTTTTTT. Protein product: CASSLEPSPTGELFF.

This clonotype was seen repeatedly, ten times or more. The V and J genes are TRBV7-6 and TRBJ2-2; TRBD2 matches at 8 bases. Germline values: CDR1 SGHVS, CDR2 FNYEAQ. CDR3 length: 17 amino acids. With 0 bases clipped from V and 0 bases from J, the junction kept 3 bases outside the gene matches. The CDR3 spells CASSLAGGAANTGELFF. In DNA form, the CDR3 reads TGTGCCAGCAGCTTAGCCGGGGGGGCCGCGAACACCGGGGAGCTGTTTTTT.

The chain is built from TRBV7-2 and TRBJ2-7; 8 nucleotides agree with TRBD2. The CDR3 loop spans 16 amino acids. The J segment lost 3 bases and the V segment lost 2 bases, leaving 9 bases of the junction unmatched. From germline, CDR1 is SGHTA and CDR2 FQGNSA. The CDR3 coding sequence is TGTGCCAGCAGCTTACGATTAGCAGCGGGGGTCTACGAGCAGTACTTC. Translated, it gives CASSLRLAAGVYEQYF.

The chain uses TRBV4-3 and TRBJ2-3; 9 nucleotides match TRBD2. V was pared by 2 bases and J by 5 bases, with 11 bases of the junction left unmatched. There are 17 residues in the CDR3. The germline CDR1 and CDR2 sequences are LGHNA and YSLEER. CDR3 in amino acids: CASSQSPAGGPQDTQYF. The CDR3, as DNA: TGCGCCAGCAGCCAATCCCCTGCGGGGGGGCCTCAAGATACGCAGTATTTT.

Many counts were recorded for this clonotype. The rearrangement joins TRBV4-1 to TRBJ2-1; D is possibly TRBD2 (6 bases). The CDR3 covers 13 residues. Germline CDR1 MGHRA, CDR2 YSYEKL. Trimming removed 1 base from V and 10 bases from J, with 11 bases in between. CDR3 sequence (DNA): TGCGCCAGCAGCCAAGCCCCCGGGGGAGAGCAGTTCTTC. Translated, it gives CASSQAPGGEQFF.

CDR3 region: CASSQESLLRGSYNEQFF. Here the CDR3 DNA reads TGCGCCAGCAGCCAAGAATCTTTGCTCCGTGGCTCCTACAATGAGCAGTTCTTC. The chain joins TRBV4-3 to TRBJ2-1; no clear D gene. This CDR3 has 18 amino acids. V shed 0 bases and J shed 0 bases, with 15 bases lying between them. Germline lookup yields CDR1 LGHNA and CDR2 YSLEER.

V gene TRBV2 combines with J gene TRBJ1-1, with D possibly being TRBD1 (5 bases). The length of the CDR3 is 15 residues. The V end was cut by 7 bases, the J end by 7 bases, with 22 bases between. CDR1 SNHLY and CDR2 FYNNEI come from the germline V gene. The CDR3, as DNA: TGTGCCAGCATCCGCCTCAGACTCTCAGGGAGTGAAGCTTTCTTT. Translation gives CASIRLRLSGSEAFF.

This clonotype showed up many times. CDR3 protein: CASSSRAGAGDTQYF. The CDR3 DNA reads TGTGCCAGCAGCTCACGAGCGGGGGCCGGAGATACGCAGTATTTT. V gene TRBV7-3 combines with J gene TRBJ2-3; 8 nucleotides align to TRBD2. The V gene's germline CDR1 is SGHTA and CDR2 FQGTGA. The CDR3 runs to 15 residues. With V trimmed by 4 bases and J by 5 bases, 8 bases remained unmatched.

This clonotype was seen many times. The V call is TRBV27, the J call TRBJ1-5; D remains ambiguous. Trimming left V 3 bases short and J 4 bases short, with 4 bases between. Germline loops: CDR1 MNHEY, CDR2 SMNVEV (reference sequence). The CDR3 runs 12 residues. The CDR3 coding sequence is TGTGCCAGCAGTTTTGTTAATCAGCCCCAGCATTTT. Protein: CASSFVNQPQHF.

This clonotype was observed many times. The chain employs TRBV5-1 and TRBJ1-6; 9 nucleotides line up with TRBD1. The CDR3 loop spans 16 amino acids. Germline trimming cut 4 bases from V and 11 bases from J; bases unmatched to any gene: 13. The germline gives CDR1 SGHRS, CDR2 YFSETQ. DNA of the CDR3: TGCGCCAGCAGCATCTCCGGGACAGGGACCTGGACACCCCTCCACTTT. This sequence encodes CASSISGTGTWTPLHF.

This clonotype was picked up many times. This chain connects TRBV6-5 to TRBJ2-7; a possible D gene is TRBD1 (5 bases). The V end lost 0 bases, the J end lost 1 base, and 7 bases lay between the germline ends. Germline-derived CDR1 and CDR2 are MNHEY and SVGAGI. The CDR3 runs 14 residues. This chain's CDR3 is CASSYSSGSYEQYV. The DNA of the CDR3 is TGTGCCAGCAGTTACTCTTCAGGGTCCTACGAGCAGTACGTC.

This clonotype was counted many times. The rearrangement joins TRBV12-3 or TRBV12-4 to TRBJ1-2; D is unresolved. Trimming took 6 bases from V and 7 from J, leaving 15 bases between them. This CDR3 spans 13 amino acids. In nucleotides, the CDR3 is TGTGCCAGCAGCTTCCGGCGCCTGGGTGGCTACACCTTC. It codes for CASSFRRLGGYTF.

This clonotype has at least ten counts. The CDR3 loop is CASSPRAGDLSPLHF. CDR3 in DNA: TGTGCCAGCAGCCCCCGGGCGGGAGACCTTTCACCCCTCCACTTT. This chain connects TRBV7-2 to TRBJ1-6, with unresolved D. CDR1 is SGHTA, CDR2 FQGNSA, per germline. CDR3 length: 15 residues. V gave up 5 bases and J gave up 9 bases, with 17 bases separating them.

The CDR3 is CASPLGRRGNEQYV. The CDR3 bases are TGTGCCAGCCCCCTCGGGCGTCGGGGTAACGAGCAGTACGTC. This sequence joins TRBV28 and TRBJ2-7; D might be TRBD2 (5 bases). Germline CDR1 MDHEN, CDR2 SYDVKM. The CDR3 extends over 14 amino acids. V lost 8 bases and J 5 bases, leaving 19 bases between the germline ends.

This chain joins TRBV7-3 and TRBJ1-2; no clear D. This CDR3 region has 13 residues. Germline CDR1 and CDR2: SGHTA and FQGTGA. The DNA of the CDR3 is TGTGACTGCAGCTTAGTGGGGAACTATGGCTACACCTTC. Translating gives CDCSLVGNYGYTF.

A few counts support this clonotype. The chain is built from TRBV29-1 and TRBJ1-1, with D hard to call. Germline lookup yields CDR1 SQVTM and CDR2 ANQGSEA. V lost 4 bases, J lost 3 bases, and 12 bases lay in between. The length of the CDR3 is 13 residues. CDR3 in DNA: TGCAGCGTTGTGCGGAGCCCGGACACTGAAGCTTTCTTT. As protein: CSVVRSPDTEAFF.

This clonotype was found many times. The V and J genes are TRBV4-2 and TRBJ2-2, with no clear D. The V end lost 4 bases, the J end lost 6 bases, and 9 bases lay between the germline ends. This CDR3 contains 13 residues. CDR1 is LGHNA, CDR2 YNFKEQ, per germline. The CDR3 reads CASSRLLAGELFF. CDR3 DNA: TGTGCCAGCAGCCGTCTCCTGGCCGGGGAGCTGTTTTTT.

The table lists this clonotype with a few counts. The chain is built from TRBV20-1 and TRBJ2-1; D is undetermined. Trimming pared 0 bases from V and 0 bases from J, leaving 9 bases between. The germline CDR1 and CDR2 sequences are DFQATT and SNEGSKA (reference sequence). The CDR3 sequence is 15 residues long. CDR3 residues: CSAREAVSSYNEQFF. The CDR3 DNA follows: TGCAGTGCTAGAGAGGCAGTGAGCTCCTACAATGAGCAGTTCTTC.

The chain has TRBV12-3 or TRBV12-4 and TRBJ1-5; D is undetermined. V was trimmed by 9 bases and J by 1 base, leaving 7 bases between them. The CDR3 contains 12 residues. CDR3 in DNA: TGTGCCAGTGCGCAGAGCAATCAGCCCCAGCATTTT. This codes for CASAQSNQPQHF.

The J gene is TRBJ1-2, the V gene TRBV30, with D unclear. From germline, CDR1 is GTSNPN and CDR2 SVGIG (reference sequence). V was cut by 0 bases and J by 1 base, with 9 bases left in between. The CDR3 length is 14 residues. The CDR3 here is CAWSVRSYNYGYTF. CDR3 bases: TGTGCCTGGAGTGTAAGGAGTTATAACTATGGCTACACCTTC.

This clonotype was recorded a few times. The gene calls are TRBV7-2 and TRBJ1-5; no reliable D call. Germline CDR1 and CDR2: SGHTA and FQGNSA. The CDR3 length is 13 residues. V gave up 0 bases and J gave up 5 bases, with 5 bases separating them. This CDR3 is CASSLATDQPQHF. The DNA for the CDR3 is TGTGCCAGCAGCTTAGCGACCGATCAGCCCCAGCATTTT.

This clonotype has more than one count but fewer than ten. The chain is built from TRBV2 and TRBJ1-6; D uncertain. CDR3 size: 13 residues. V was shortened by 6 bases and J by 8 bases, with 11 bases between the two germline ends. Germline V gene sequence: CDR1 SNHLY, CDR2 FYNNEI. The CDR3 DNA follows: TGTGCCAGCAGCACGGCCTGGGATTCACCCCTCCACTTT. This codes for CASSTAWDSPLHF.

This clonotype came up many times. The chain uses TRBV7-2 and TRBJ2-3; 12 bases fit TRBD2. The CDR3 extends over 16 amino acids. Germline CDR1 and CDR2: SGHTA and FQGNSA. V trimming: 5 bases; J trimming: 5 bases; junction bases outside the gene matches: 8. CDR3 DNA: TGTGCCAGCAGCAACGGACTAGCGGGGTCGGGAGATACGCAGTATTTT. Amino acids: CASSNGLAGSGDTQYF.